These T cell receptor beta chains were read from a single sample in a study of blood T cell repertoires in COVID-19. Clones were sequenced by immunoSEQ multiplex PCR, and TCRdb holds only the in-frame ones, with some missing. The table lists over 45,000 clones, around 85% of them singletons, with around a sixth in the top ten. The sequenced sample was peripheral blood. All receptors derive from a man aged 65-85 years with active COVID-19. Each CDR3 is given with its conserved first and last residue. The order of the fields is CDR3 protein, CDR3 DNA, clone size, D gene, J gene, V gene. D genes are given only for firm matches. The listing skips clone size in some rows; elsewhere it reads once, few, many or a size class.

CDR3aa: CASSAESSGGLHGYF
CDR3nt: TGTGCCAGCAGTGCCGAATCTAGCGGGGGCCTTCACGGGTATTTT
abundance: .
d_gene: TRBD2
j_gene: TRBJ2-3
v_gene: TRBV28

CDR3aa: CSASRSGGPIYEQYF
CDR3nt: TGCAGTGCTAGTCGATCCGGGGGGCCTATCTACGAGCAGTACTTC
abundance: .
d_gene: .
j_gene: TRBJ2-7
v_gene: TRBV20-1

CDR3aa: CASSLDPSGRGNTGELFF
CDR3nt: TGTGCCAGCAGCTTAGATCCTAGCGGGAGGGGTAACACCGGGGAGCTGTTTTTT
abundance: .
d_gene: TRBD2
j_gene: TRBJ2-2
v_gene: TRBV7-2

CDR3aa: CSVVSGRTSYNEQFF
CDR3nt: TGCAGCGTTGTTAGCGGGAGGACCTCCTACAATGAGCAGTTCTTC
abundance: .
d_gene: TRBD2
j_gene: TRBJ2-1
v_gene: TRBV29-1

CDR3aa: CASSSSGRAAYNEQFF
CDR3nt: TGTGCCAGCAGCTCTAGCGGGAGGGCTGCCTACAATGAGCAGTTCTTC
abundance: few
d_gene: TRBD2
j_gene: TRBJ2-1
v_gene: TRBV7-8

CDR3aa: CASKRQGTYEQYF
CDR3nt: TGTGCCAGCAAGCGACAGGGAACCTACGAGCAGTACTTC
abundance: .
d_gene: TRBD1
j_gene: TRBJ2-7
v_gene: TRBV5-5

CDR3aa: CATGAGADYEQYF
CDR3nt: TGTGCCACCGGTGCGGGAGCGGACTACGAGCAGTACTTC
abundance: .
d_gene: TRBD2
j_gene: TRBJ2-7
v_gene: TRBV15

CDR3aa: CASSLGRQAGYGYTF
CDR3nt: TGTGCCAGCAGCCTTGGTCGACAGGCCGGTTATGGCTACACCTTC
abundance: .
d_gene: .
j_gene: TRBJ1-2
v_gene: TRBV5-6

CDR3aa: CASSQDLAGKNEAFF
CDR3nt: TGTGCCAGCAGCCAAGATCTGGCAGGGAAAAATGAAGCTTTCTTT
abundance: .
d_gene: .
j_gene: TRBJ1-1
v_gene: TRBV3-1/TRBV3-2

CDR3aa: CASSLFTSGRAGGGELFF
CDR3nt: TGTGCCAGCAGCTTATTTACGTCCGGACGCGCCGGGGGCGGGGAGCTGTTTTTT
abundance: .
d_gene: .
j_gene: TRBJ2-2
v_gene: TRBV7-6

CDR3aa: CASSDRVLGTGTDTQYF
CDR3nt: TGTGCCAGCAGCGACCGGGTGTTGGGGACAGGGACAGATACGCAGTATTTT
abundance: .
d_gene: .
j_gene: TRBJ2-3
v_gene: TRBV21-1

CDR3aa: CASSVGSDRGTTKNIQYF
CDR3nt: TGTGCCAGCAGCGTAGGTTCCGACAGAGGTACGACCAAAAACATTCAGTACTTC
abundance: once
d_gene: .
j_gene: TRBJ2-4
v_gene: TRBV9

CDR3aa: CASGLVPGTGPTGEQFF
CDR3nt: TGTGCTAGTGGTTTGGTACCCGGGACAGGCCCTACTGGAGAGCAGTTCTTC
abundance: .
d_gene: TRBD1
j_gene: TRBJ2-1
v_gene: TRBV12-5

CDR3aa: CASSEVAWVALSSYNEQFF
CDR3nt: TGTGCCAGCAGTGAAGTCGCTTGGGTAGCCCTAAGCTCCTACAATGAGCAGTTCTTC
abundance: .
d_gene: .
j_gene: TRBJ2-1
v_gene: TRBV2

CDR3aa: CASSSNSGYSPLHF
CDR3nt: TGTGCCAGCAGTTCCAACTCAGGATATTCACCCCTCCACTTT
abundance: .
d_gene: .
j_gene: TRBJ1-6
v_gene: TRBV28

CDR3aa: CASSQDGTGLYNEQFF
CDR3nt: TGCGCCAGCAGCCAGGATGGGACAGGTCTATACAATGAGCAGTTCTTC
abundance: .
d_gene: TRBD1
j_gene: TRBJ2-1
v_gene: TRBV4-1

CDR3aa: CASSGTGTSPEQFF
CDR3nt: TGTGCCAGCAGCGGAACCGGGACTAGCCCTGAGCAGTTCTTC
abundance: .
d_gene: TRBD2
j_gene: TRBJ2-1
v_gene: TRBV7-2